This TCR delta chain emerged from a study of gamma-delta chains in newborns, infants, children. Study context: Microbial exposure reportedly drives polyclonal innate γδ T cell expansion after birth.

Germline loops: CDR1 TSWWSYY, CDR2 QGS. This CDR3 has 20 residues. With CATT, TCRdb re-called clones from the reads. The top ten hold roughly 8% of the sample, which has roughly 7,900 delta-chain clones, roughly 1.6% seen once. The table lists this clone with a few counts. This could be a read error, since a much larger clone is one nucleotide away. In the same sample, other DNA sequences code for this CDR3. This sequence joins TRDV1 and TRDJ1; the match to TRDD2 covers 8 bases. The sample taken for sequencing was blood. The sequence was obtained from a child who was a newborn, infant or young child, either healthy, febrile or measles-vaccinated (not recorded which). CDR3 loop: CALGFHPTSYPGLDTDKLIF. The CDR3 DNA follows: TGTGCCCTTGGGTTCCACCCCACTTCCTACCCCGGATTAGACACCGATAAACTCATCTTT.